The 14 T cell receptor beta chains below were found in one sample sequenced in a study of HIV-infected patients and healthy controls. MiXCR was run by TCRdb on the 5' RACE reads, yielding one entry per CDR3 protein. Among approximately 64,000 distinct CDR3 sequences listed, roughly a fifth were seen once. The specimen sequenced was CD4+ T cells from blood. The receptors were gathered from a human donor in good health.

This clonotype has a count of ten or more. V is TRBV6-6 and J is TRBJ1-2, with D possibly matching TRBD1 (5 bases). Germline V gene sequence: CDR1 MNHNY, CDR2 SVGAGI (reference sequence). Trimming removed 2 bases at V and 2 bases at J, with 9 bases between. The CDR3 length is 14 residues. In nucleotides, the CDR3 is TGTGCCAGCAGTTACAAGGCAGGGAACTATGGCTACACCTTC. It translates to CASSYKAGNYGYTF.

V gene TRBV12-3 or TRBV12-4 combines with J gene TRBJ2-7, with TRBD1 identical over 10 bases. Unmatched junction bases numbered 2, after V lost 3 bases and J lost 0 bases. The CDR3 totals 15 residues. The CDR3 nucleotides read TGTGCCAGCAGTTTGACAGGGGGCAGCTCCTACGAGCAGTACTTC. Residues: CASSLTGGSSYEQYF.

This clonotype was counted ten times or more. J is TRBJ2-1 and V is TRBV29-1; a weak D match, TRBD2 (5 bases). CDR1 is SQVTM and CDR2 is ANQGSEA in the germline V gene. Trimming removed 2 bases at V and 0 bases at J, with 8 bases between. The CDR3 contains 14 residues. The CDR3 loop reads CSVEQDFSYNEQFF. The CDR3 coding sequence is TGCAGCGTTGAACAGGACTTCTCCTACAATGAGCAGTTCTTC.

This clonotype was picked up a small number of times. This chain links TRBV6-1 with TRBJ1-2, with 12 nucleotides matching TRBD1. Looked up from germline, CDR1 is MNHNS and CDR2 is SASEGT. The CDR3 is 19 amino acids. The V segment lost 3 bases and the J segment 4 bases; nucleotides outside the gene matches: 15. The CDR3 DNA follows: TGTGCCAGCAGTGATGCTTTCCCGGGACAGGGGGCACCCATCTATGGCTACACCTTC. It translates to CASSDAFPGQGAPIYGYTF.

This clonotype was counted once. The chain employs TRBV7-2 and TRBJ2-3; 8 bases are shared with TRBD2. The ends lost 2 bases at V and 7 bases at J; junction bases unmatched: 11. Germline V gene data show CDR1 as SGHTA and CDR2 as FQGNSA. This CDR3 is built from 16 residues. CDR3 sequence: CASSLLGRGGQYTQYF. In DNA, the CDR3 is TGTGCCAGCAGCTTATTAGGTCGGGGGGGCCAATATACGCAGTATTTT.

The V call is TRBV3-2, the J call TRBJ2-7; the table assigns TRBD1, which was not confirmed against the DNA. TRBV3-2 is flagged as a pseudogene. The CDR3 has 14 amino acids. CDR3 nucleotides: TGTGCCAGCAGCCCCCGGGACACCTCCTACGAGCAGTACTTC. This codes for CASSPRDTSYEQYF.

This clonotype was counted between two and nine times. J is TRBJ2-3 and V is TRBV11-2; D remains unclear. V was shortened by 5 bases and J by 1 base, with 7 bases between the two germline ends. CDR1 is SGHAT and CDR2 is FQNNGV in the germline V gene. The CDR3 totals 13 residues. The CDR3: CASSLERTDTQYF. The DNA of the CDR3 is TGTGCCAGCAGCCTCGAGCGCACAGATACGCAGTATTTT.

The genes are TRBV29-1 and TRBJ2-3; 10 nucleotides agree with TRBD1. After removal of 6 bases from V and 3 bases from J, the junction contained 6 bases not matched to a gene. CDR3 length: 14 amino acids. Looked up from germline, CDR1 is SQVTM and CDR2 is ANQGSEA. CDR3 DNA: TGCAGCGTCGGACAGGGGGGGTTGACAGATACGCAGTATTTT. Amino acid sequence: CSVGQGGLTDTQYF.

This clonotype was found many times. The rearrangement links TRBV7-2 to TRBJ2-7, with 9 bases aligning to TRBD2. V lost 2 bases, J lost 6 bases, and 8 bases stayed unmatched. The germline gives CDR1 SGHTA, CDR2 FQGNSA. The CDR3 spans 15 residues. The DNA for the CDR3 is TGTGCCAGCAGCTTAATCGGGACTAGCCGGCGCGAGCAGTACTTC. As protein: CASSLIGTSRREQYF.

Note on this clonotype: A much larger clone differs from this one at a single base, so this may be a read error. The chain combines TRBV12-3 or TRBV12-4 with TRBJ1-3; 7 bases agree with TRBD1. The CDR3 covers 15 residues. With V trimmed by 4 bases and J by 0 bases, 3 bases remained unmatched. Here the CDR3 reads CASSWGQSSGNTIYF. CDR3 in DNA: TGTGCCAGCAGTTGGGGACAGAGCTCTGGAAACACCATATATTTT.

The chain employs TRBV7-9 and TRBJ2-1; no definite D call. Germline V gene sequence: CDR1 SEHNR, CDR2 FQNEAQ (reference sequence). This CDR3 is 14 amino acids long. With 5 bases removed from V and 8 bases from J, the gap between germline ends came to 16 bases. The CDR3 loop is CASSPPGLGDEQFF. The DNA of the CDR3 is TGTGCCAGCAGCCCTCCGGGTCTCGGCGATGAGCAGTTCTTC.

The V and J genes are TRBV28 and TRBJ2-7, with unresolved D. Germline loops: CDR1 MDHEN, CDR2 SYDVKM. The CDR3 runs to 13 residues. V was pared by 6 bases and J by 5 bases, with 14 bases between. CDR3 sequence reads: CASSKYGPDEQYF. The CDR3 DNA sequence: TGTGCCAGCAGCAAATACGGACCGGACGAGCAGTACTTC.

This clonotype was detected a few times. The V call is TRBV7-2, the J call TRBJ1-2, with D perhaps matching TRBD1 (6 bases). Germline V gene sequence: CDR1 SGHTA, CDR2 FQGNSA. V was cut by 2 bases and J by 5 bases, with 12 bases left in between. CDR3 length: 14 amino acids. CDR3 sequence (DNA): TGTGCCAGCAGCTTAAATTCAGGGGTATATGGCTACACCTTC. It translates to CASSLNSGVYGYTF.

This clonotype came up a few times. The chain has TRBV28 and TRBJ1-6; 12 bases fit TRBD1. The CDR3 sequence is 17 residues long. V was clipped by 5 bases and J by 7 bases; unmatched bases: 9. Germline CDR1 and CDR2: MDHEN and SYDVKM. The CDR3 here is CASSPTGTGGWNSPLHF. In DNA, the CDR3 is TGTGCCAGCAGTCCCACCGGGACAGGGGGCTGGAATTCACCCCTCCACTTT.